Here is one T cell receptor beta chain with its context. The sample is drawn from a study of blood T cell repertoires in COVID-19. Study context: The United States, Italy and Spain provided the acute and convalescent COVID-19 samples. Sources were T cells, B-cell-depleted T cells, or PBMCs; the material itself was cDNA or gDNA.

The data were produced by immunoSEQ multiplex PCR, yet TCRdb's version contains in-frame clones alone and is incomplete. The sample carries 390,000 or so clones, around 91% recorded once. Input material: peripheral blood. The clonotype comes from a man younger than 30 with active or convalescent COVID-19.

The CDR3 loop is CSVVARGHKDTQYF. The CDR3 DNA follows: TGCAGCGTTGTCGCCAGGGGGCACAAAGATACGCAGTATTTT. The genes are TRBV29-1 and TRBJ2-3; 8 bases match TRBD1. The CDR3 sequence is 14 residues long. The ends lost 4 bases at V and 5 bases at J; junction bases unmatched: 8. CDR1 and CDR2 (germline): SQVTM, ANQGSEA.